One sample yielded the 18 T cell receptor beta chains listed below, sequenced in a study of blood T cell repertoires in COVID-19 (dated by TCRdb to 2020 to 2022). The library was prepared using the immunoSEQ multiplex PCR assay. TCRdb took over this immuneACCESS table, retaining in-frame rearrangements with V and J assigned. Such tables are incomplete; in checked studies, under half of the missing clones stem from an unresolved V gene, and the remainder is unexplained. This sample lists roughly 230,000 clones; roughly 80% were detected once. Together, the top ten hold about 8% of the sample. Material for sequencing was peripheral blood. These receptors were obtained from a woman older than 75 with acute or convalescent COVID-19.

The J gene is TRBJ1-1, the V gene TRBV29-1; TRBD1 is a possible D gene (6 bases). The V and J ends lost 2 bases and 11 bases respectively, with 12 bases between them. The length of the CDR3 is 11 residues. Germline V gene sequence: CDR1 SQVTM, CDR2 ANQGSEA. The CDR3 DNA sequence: TGCAGCGTTGAAAAGGGGGATCACGCTTTCTTT. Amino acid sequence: CSVEKGDHAFF.

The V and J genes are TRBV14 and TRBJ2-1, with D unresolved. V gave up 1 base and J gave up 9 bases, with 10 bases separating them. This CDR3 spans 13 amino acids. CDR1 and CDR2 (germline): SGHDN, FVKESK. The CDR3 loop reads CASSQVKRSEQFF. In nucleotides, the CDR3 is TGTGCCAGCAGCCAAGTTAAGCGAAGTGAGCAGTTCTTC.

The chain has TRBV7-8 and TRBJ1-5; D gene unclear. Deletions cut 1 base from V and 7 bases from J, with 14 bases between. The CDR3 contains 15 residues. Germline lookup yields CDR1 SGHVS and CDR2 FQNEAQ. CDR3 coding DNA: TGTGCCAGCAGCTTAGGGCAGAGGAGGCGACAGCCCCAGCATTTT. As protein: CASSLGQRRRQPQHF. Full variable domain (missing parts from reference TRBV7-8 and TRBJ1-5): GAGVSQSPRYKVAKRGQDVALRCDPISGHVSLFWYQQALGQGPEFLTYFQNEAQLDKSGLPSDRFFAERPEGSVSTLKIQRTQQEDSAVYLCASSLGQRRRQPQHFGDGTRLSIL.

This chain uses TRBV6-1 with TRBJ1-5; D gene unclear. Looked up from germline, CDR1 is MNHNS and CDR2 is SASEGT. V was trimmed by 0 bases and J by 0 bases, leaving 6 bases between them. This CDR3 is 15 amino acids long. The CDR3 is CASSEASGSNQPQHF. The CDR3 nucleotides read TGTGCCAGCAGTGAAGCAAGCGGTAGCAATCAGCCCCAGCATTTT.

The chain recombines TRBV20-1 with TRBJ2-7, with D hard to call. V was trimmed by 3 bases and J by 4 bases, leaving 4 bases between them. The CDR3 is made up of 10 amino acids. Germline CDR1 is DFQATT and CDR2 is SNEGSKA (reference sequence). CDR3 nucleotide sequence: TGCAGTGCTAGCCGGTACGAGCAGTACTTC. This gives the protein CSASRYEQYF.

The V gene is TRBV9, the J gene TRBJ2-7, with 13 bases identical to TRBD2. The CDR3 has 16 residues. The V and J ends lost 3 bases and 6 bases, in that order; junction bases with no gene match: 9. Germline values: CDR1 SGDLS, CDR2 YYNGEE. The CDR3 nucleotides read TGTGCCAGCAGCGCTCACGGGACTAGCGGGATGGGCGAGCAGTACTTC. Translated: CASSAHGTSGMGEQYF.

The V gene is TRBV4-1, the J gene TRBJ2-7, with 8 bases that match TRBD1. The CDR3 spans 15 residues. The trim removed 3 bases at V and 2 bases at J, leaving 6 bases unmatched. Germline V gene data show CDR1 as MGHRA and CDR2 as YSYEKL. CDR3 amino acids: CASSHDGTGTYEQYF. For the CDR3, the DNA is TGCGCCAGCAGCCATGATGGGACAGGAACCTACGAGCAGTACTTC.

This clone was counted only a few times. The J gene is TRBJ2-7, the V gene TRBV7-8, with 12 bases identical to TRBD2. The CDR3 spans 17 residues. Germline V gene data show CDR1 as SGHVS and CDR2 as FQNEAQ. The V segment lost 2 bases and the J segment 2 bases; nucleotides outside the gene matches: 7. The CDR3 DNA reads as TGTGCCAGCAGCTTATTGGGTCTAGCGGGAGGGCCCTACGAGCAGTACTTC. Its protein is CASSLLGLAGGPYEQYF.

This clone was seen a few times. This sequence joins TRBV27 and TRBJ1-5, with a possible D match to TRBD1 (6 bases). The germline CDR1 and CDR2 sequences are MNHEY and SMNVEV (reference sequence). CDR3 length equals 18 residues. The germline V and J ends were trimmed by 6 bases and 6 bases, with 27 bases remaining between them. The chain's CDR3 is CASSLLGGLTGSRQPQHF. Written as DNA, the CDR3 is TGTGCCAGCAGCCTACTCGGCGGCCTAACAGGGTCTCGTCAGCCCCAGCATTTT.

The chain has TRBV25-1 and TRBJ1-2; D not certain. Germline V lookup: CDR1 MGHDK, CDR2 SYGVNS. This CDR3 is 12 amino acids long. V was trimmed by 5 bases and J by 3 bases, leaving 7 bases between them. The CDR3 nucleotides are TGTGCCAGCAGTATGCGGGACTATGGCTACACCTTC. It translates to CASSMRDYGYTF.

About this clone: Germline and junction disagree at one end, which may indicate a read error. CDR3 region: CSQKDIDSGGVYEQYF. The CDR3 DNA reads TGCTCGCAAAAGGATATTGACAGCGGGGGGGTCTACGAGCAGTACTTC. The chain links TRBV2 to TRBJ2-7; TRBD2 matches at 10 bases. Looked up from germline, CDR1 is SNHLY and CDR2 is FYNNEI. There are 16 residues in the CDR3.

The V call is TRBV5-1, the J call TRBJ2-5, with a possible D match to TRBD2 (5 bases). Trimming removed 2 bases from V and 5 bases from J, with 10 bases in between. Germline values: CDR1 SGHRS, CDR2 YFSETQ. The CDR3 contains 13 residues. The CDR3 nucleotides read TGCGCCAGCAGCTTAAGCCAGCGGGAGACCCAGTACTTC. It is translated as CASSLSQRETQYF. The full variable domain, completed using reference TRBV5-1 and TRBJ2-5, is KAGVTQTPRYLIKTRGQQVTLSCSPISGHRSVSWYQQTPGQGLQFLFEYFSETQRNKGNFPGRFSGRQFSNSRSEMNVSTLELGDSALYLCASSLSQRETQYFGPGTRLLVL.

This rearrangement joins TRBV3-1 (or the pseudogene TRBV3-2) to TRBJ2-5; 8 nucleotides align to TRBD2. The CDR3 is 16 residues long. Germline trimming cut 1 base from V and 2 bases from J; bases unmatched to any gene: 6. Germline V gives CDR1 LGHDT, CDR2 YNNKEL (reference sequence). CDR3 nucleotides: TGTGCCAGCAGCCAAGGATTGACTAGCGCTCAAGAGACCCAGTACTTC. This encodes CASSQGLTSAQETQYF.

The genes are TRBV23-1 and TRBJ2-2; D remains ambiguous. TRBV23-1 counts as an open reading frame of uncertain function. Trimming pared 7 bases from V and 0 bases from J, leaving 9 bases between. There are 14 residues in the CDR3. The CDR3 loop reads CASTSTTNTGELFF. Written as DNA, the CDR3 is TGCGCCAGCACGTCTACCACGAACACCGGGGAGCTGTTTTTT.

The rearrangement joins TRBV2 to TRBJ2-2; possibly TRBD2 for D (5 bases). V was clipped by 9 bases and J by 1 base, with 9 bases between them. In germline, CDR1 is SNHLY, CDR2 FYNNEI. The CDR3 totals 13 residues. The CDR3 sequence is CARTRGNTGELFF. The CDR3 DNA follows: TGTGCCAGGACCCGGGGGAACACCGGGGAGCTGTTTTTT.

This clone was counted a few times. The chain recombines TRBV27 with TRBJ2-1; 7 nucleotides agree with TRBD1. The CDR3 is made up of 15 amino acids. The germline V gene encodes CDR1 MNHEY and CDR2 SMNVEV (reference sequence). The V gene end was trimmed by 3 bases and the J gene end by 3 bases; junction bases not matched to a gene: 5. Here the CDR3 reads CASSFGTVIYNEQFF. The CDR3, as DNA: TGTGCCAGCAGTTTTGGGACAGTTATCTACAATGAGCAGTTCTTC.

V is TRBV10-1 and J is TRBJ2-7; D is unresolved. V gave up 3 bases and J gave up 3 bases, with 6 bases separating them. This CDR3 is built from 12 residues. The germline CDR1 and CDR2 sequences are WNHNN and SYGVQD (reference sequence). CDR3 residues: CASSDGHYEQYF. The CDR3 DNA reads TGCGCCAGCAGTGATGGGCACTACGAGCAGTACTTC.

In DNA form, the CDR3 reads TGTGCCAGCAGCCAGACGGGAAACTCTGGAAACACCATATATTTT. Translation: CASSQTGNSGNTIYF. This chain joins TRBV9 and TRBJ1-3; no clear D gene. Germline V lookup: CDR1 SGDLS, CDR2 YYNGEE. Trimming removed 4 bases at V and 0 bases at J, with 11 bases between. The length of the CDR3 is 15 residues.